These 10 T cell receptor beta chains share one sample of origin, sequenced in a study of T cell repertoires in aging, cancer and after chemotherapy. TCR beta rearrangements were amplified from peripheral blood genomic DNA. TRB rearrangements spanning V, D and J were amplified using mixed TRB-A/B primers. Each CDR3 protein gets one entry after TCRdb re-called the multiplex PCR reads with MiXCR. Of about 4,100 distinct CDR3 sequences in the sample, about 25% were seen once. Material: blood. These receptor sequences come from a human donor with a solid tumor.

This clonotype is judged large. V and J are TRBV19 and TRBJ1-5, with a tentative D call TRBD1 (6 bases). Germline V gives CDR1 LNHDA, CDR2 SQIVND (reference sequence). V shed 3 bases and J shed 6 bases, with 15 bases lying between them. This CDR3 has 15 residues. The chain's CDR3 is CASSITGSFSQPQHF. Written as DNA, the CDR3 is TGTGCCAGTAGTATTACAGGGTCTTTTTCTCAGCCCCAGCATTTT.

A single count supports this clonotype. The CDR3 bases are TGTGCCACCAGCAGAGGTGCGAGCTCCTACGAGCAGTACTTC. Encoded protein: CATSRGASSYEQYF. The rearrangement links TRBV15 to TRBJ2-7; D uncertain. CDR1 and CDR2 from the germline V gene are LNHNV and YYDKDF (reference sequence). The CDR3 spans 14 residues. V lost 1 base and J 0 bases, leaving 7 bases between the germline ends.

By share, this clonotype counts as medium-sized (0.01 to 0.1%). The chain links TRBV6-5 to TRBJ1-5; D might be TRBD1 (5 bases). This CDR3 spans 16 amino acids. Trimming stripped 5 bases from V and 2 bases from J, with 16 bases between. Germline V gene sequence: CDR1 MNHEY, CDR2 SVGAGI. The CDR3 bases are TGTGCCAGCAGTCCCTTAGAGGGGCAGGGCAATCAGCCCCAGCATTTT. Amino acids: CASSPLEGQGNQPQHF.

This clonotype was counted only a few times. This rearrangement joins TRBV7-2 to TRBJ2-3; weak D call: TRBD2 (6 bases). From germline, CDR1 is SGHTA and CDR2 FQGNSA. The CDR3 sequence is 16 residues long. Trimming took 3 bases from V and 3 from J, leaving 16 bases between them. CDR3 nucleotide sequence: TGTGCCAGCAGCTTCTTGGGGGGAGGCAAGACAGATACGCAGTATTTT. This encodes CASSFLGGGKTDTQYF.

The chain is built from TRBV20-1 and TRBJ2-3; D uncertain. There are 11 residues in the CDR3. Germline assignment: CDR1 DFQATT and CDR2 SNEGSKA (reference sequence). The CDR3 DNA reads as TGCAGCCCCCTAAGAGTAGATACGCAGTATTTT. Its protein product is CSPLRVDTQYF.

The chain joins TRBV5-1 to TRBJ2-3; 10 bases are a match to TRBD1. Germline V gene lookup returns CDR1 SGHRS and CDR2 YFSETQ. The V gene end was trimmed by 2 bases and the J gene end by 5 bases; junction bases not matched to a gene: 2. CDR3 length: 14 residues. DNA for the CDR3: TGCGCCAGCAGCTTCGGGACAGGGGAAGATACGCAGTATTTT. Residues: CASSFGTGEDTQYF.

The chain has TRBV7-9 and TRBJ2-7, with D uncertain. This CDR3 contains 14 residues. Germline CDR1 SEHNR, CDR2 FQNEAQ (reference sequence). The V and J ends lost 0 bases and 1 base respectively, with 7 bases between them. The CDR3 reads CASSLAELSYEQYF. DNA of the CDR3: TGTGCCAGCAGCTTAGCCGAATTGTCCTACGAGCAGTACTTC.

This clonotype is categorized as medium-sized. The chain has TRBV30 and TRBJ2-1; the D is unclear. V lost 4 bases to trimming and J lost 5 bases, with 9 bases between them. CDR1 is GTSNPN and CDR2 is SVGIG in the germline V gene (reference sequence). This CDR3 region has 12 residues. The CDR3 is CAWNSGNNEQFF. The CDR3 DNA reads TGTGCCTGGAACTCTGGAAACAATGAGCAGTTCTTC.

By sample share, this clonotype is medium-sized. The J gene is TRBJ2-1, the V gene TRBV6-1, with TRBD2 matching over 9 bases. Germline trimming cut 3 bases from V and 8 bases from J; bases unmatched to any gene: 8. The CDR3 sequence is 15 residues long. The germline V gene has CDR1 MNHNS and CDR2 SASEGT. CDR3 in DNA: TGTGCCAGCAGTGAGGGACTAGCCGGAGGGTATGAGCAGTTCTTC. This translates into CASSEGLAGGYEQFF.

The gene calls are TRBV6-1 and TRBJ2-7, with a tentative D call TRBD2 (5 bases). The CDR3 consists of 16 residues. Germline V gene sequence: CDR1 MNHNS, CDR2 SASEGT. V was shortened by 5 bases and J by 0 bases, with 17 bases between the two germline ends. The CDR3 nucleotides are TGTGCCAGCAGTTACTCGAAACGGGAAAGCTCCTACGAGCAGTACTTC. Its translation: CASSYSKRESSYEQYF.